This T cell receptor (beta chain) was identified in a study of T cell repertoires in cytomegalovirus infection. TCRdb fed the reads into MiXCR, producing one record per CDR3 protein. The table shows a few hundred thousand distinct CDR3 sequences, with over 35% occurring only once. The ends were cut back, 3 bases at V and 2 bases at J, with 9 bases in the middle. The CDR3 has 13 residues. Germline V gene sequence: CDR1 SQVTM, CDR2 ANQGSEA. As concerns this clonotype: Its antigen is not identified.

The V gene is TRBV29-1, the J gene TRBJ2-3; D is tentatively TRBD1 or TRBD2 (5 bases each). The sequence was obtained from a human donor in good health (CMV status not recorded). Some clones in this sample may be carry-over from other donors' samples. Sequenced here: cultured PBMCs, sampled from culture after CMV antigen stimulation. CDR3: CSVDLGPTDTQYF. The CDR3 region has the DNA TGCAGCGTTGATTTGGGACCCACAGATACGCAGTATTTT.